The rows below give T cell receptor beta chains drawn from one sample of a study of cytomegalovirus exposure and HLA in healthy donors. Measured with immunoSEQ multiplex PCR; TCRdb has only the in-frame clones, and not every one. The sample lists about 130,000 clones, around 79% occurring once. The specimen sequenced was PBMCs. These TCRs come from a woman aged 40 to 55 in good health and CMV-seronegative. The CDR3 runs from the conserved cysteine through the conserved F or W. The order of the fields is D gene, J gene, clone size, V gene, CDR3 DNA, CDR3 protein. The D gene is left open where the match is weak. The size entry is marked missing in some rows and otherwise reads once, few, many or a size class.

TRBD1 | TRBJ1-1 | . | TRBV28 | TGTGCCAGCAACCCGACAGGGACTGAAGCTTTCTTT | CASNPTGTEAFF
. | TRBJ1-1 | . | TRBV6-6 | TGTGCCAGCAGTTACTCGAGGGAGGACCCTTTCTTT | CASSYSREDPFF
TRBD2 | TRBJ2-5 | . | TRBV29-1 | TGCAGCGTTCCGGGGACTAGCGGGGGCCAAGAGACCCAGTACTTC | CSVPGTSGGQETQYF
. | TRBJ2-7 | . | TRBV4-3 | TGCGCCAGCAGCCAGTCGGCGCGGGGAACCTACGAGCAGTACTTC | CASSQSARGTYEQYF
. | TRBJ1-2 | . | TRBV7-6 | TGTGCCAGCAGCTCCGGACCAGGCGGGGGGGCCTATGGCTACACCTTC | CASSSGPGGGAYGYTF
. | TRBJ2-4 | . | TRBV15 | TGTGCCACCAGCGGGGGACAACTAGCCAAAAACATTCAGTACTTC | CATSGGQLAKNIQYF
. | TRBJ2-3 | . | TRBV6-1 | TGTGCCAGCCTCCCTGGACGGGGTCGCACAGATACGCAGTATTTT | CASLPGRGRTDTQYF
TRBD1 | TRBJ1-3 | . | TRBV27 | TGTGCCAGCAGTTTTAACAGGGGTTCTGGAAACACCATATATTTT | CASSFNRGSGNTIYF
. | TRBJ1-1 | once | TRBV7-9 | TGTTCCAGCAGCTTATCAGACACTGAAGCTTTCTTT | CSSSLSDTEAFF
. | TRBJ2-1 | . | TRBV6-5 | TGTGCCAGCAGTTTGGTGGCAGGGAAATCTGAGCAGTTCTTC | CASSLVAGKSEQFF
. | TRBJ2-5 | . | TRBV14 | TGTGCCAGCAGCCAAGTCCTCCAAGAGACCCAGTACTTC | CASSQVLQETQYF
TRBD1 | TRBJ1-2 | . | TRBV5-1 | TGCGCCAGTCACCCGACAGGGGGAGTAGGCTACACCTTC | CASHPTGGVGYTF
TRBD1 | TRBJ1-6 | few | TRBV19 | TGTGCCAGTAGTGTTGGACAGGGTAATTCACCCCTCCACTTT | CASSVGQGNSPLHF
TRBD1 | TRBJ1-1 | few | TRBV7-9 | TGTGCCAGCAGCTTAAGGGACAGGGGAAACACTGAAGCTTTCTTT | CASSLRDRGNTEAFF
TRBD1 | TRBJ1-2 | . | TRBV5-6 | TGTGCCAGCAGCTATAGGGACAGAAACTATGGCTACACCTTC | CASSYRDRNYGYTF
. | TRBJ1-5 | . | TRBV30 | TGTGCCTGGAGTACCGGATTCGACTATCAGCCCCAGCATTTT | CAWSTGFDYQPQHF
. | TRBJ1-2 | . | TRBV2 | TGTGCCAGCAGTGTAGGCTCTCCCAGGGATGGCTACACCTTC | CASSVGSPRDGYTF
. | TRBJ1-2 | . | TRBV7-2 | TGTGCCAGCAGCTTAGACAGGGTGGACGGCTACACCTTC | CASSLDRVDGYTF
. | TRBJ1-2 | . | TRBV30 | TGTGCCGTAATCTACTCGGGGGGCGGCTACACCTTC | CAVIYSGGGYTF
TRBD1 | TRBJ2-7 | once | TRBV9 | TGTGCCAGCAGCGGGTCGACAGGGAATTCCTACGAGCAGTACTTC | CASSGSTGNSYEQYF